This T cell receptor beta chain was sequenced during a study of cytomegalovirus exposure and HLA in healthy donors. General observations from the study: In a later analysis, TCR beta V- and J-gene trimming was associated with a missense DCLRE1C variant.

The PCR had 60 Vbeta and 13 Jbeta primers. TCRdb's copy holds only in-frame clones and misses some; the assay was immunoSEQ multiplex PCR. The sample has fewer than 120,000 clones, about 80% seen once. This clone has a single count. Its antigen is not known. Looked up from germline, CDR1 is SGDLS and CDR2 is YYNGEE. The CDR3 totals 15 residues. V was pared by 0 bases and J by 1 base, with 0 bases of the junction left unmatched. Sequencing input: PBMCs. The clonotype comes from a woman between 55 and 75 years old in good health and CMV-seropositive. The chain has TRBV9 and TRBJ2-1, with 8 bases fitting TRBD2. This CDR3 reads CASSVVAGSYNEQFF. The DNA for the CDR3 is TGTGCCAGCAGCGTAGTAGCGGGGTCCTACAATGAGCAGTTCTTC.